The 14 T cell receptor beta chains reported below all come from one sample, sequenced in a study of T-cell memory formation after mild COVID-19. From the 5' RACE reads, TCRdb called clonotypes with MiXCR, one entry per CDR3 protein. This table has 150,000 to 200,000 distinct CDR3 sequences, 11% appearing once. Sequenced input: PBMCs or a T cell subset sorted from them (not recorded which). The receptors originated from a young man who had mild COVID-19 (a few samples of this study predate the infection). Cell type and time point are not known.

The CDR3 sequence is CASYRVNYGYTF. CDR3 sequence (DNA): TGTGCCAGCTACAGGGTTAACTATGGCTACACCTTC. The V call is TRBV7-2, the J call TRBJ1-2, with D perhaps TRBD1 (6 bases). Trimming removed 8 bases from V and 1 base from J, with 8 bases in between. This CDR3 is 12 amino acids long. Germline V gene sequence: CDR1 SGHTA, CDR2 FQGNSA.

V and J are TRBV7-9 and TRBJ2-5, with 8 nucleotides matching TRBD1. Losses at the gene ends were 2 bases for V and 4 bases for J; bases not matched to a gene: 6. The CDR3 is made up of 15 amino acids. CDR1 is SEHNR, CDR2 FQNEAQ, per germline (reference sequence). CDR3 nucleotide sequence: TGTGCCAGCAGCTTACCCAGGGGGCCGGGAGAGACCCAGTACTTC. Its protein product is CASSLPRGPGETQYF.

This clonotype appeared a few times. J is TRBJ1-6 and V is TRBV30, with TRBD1 as a possible D gene (6 bases). With 3 bases removed from V and 4 bases from J, the gap between germline ends came to 13 bases. CDR1 GTSNPN and CDR2 SVGIG come from the germline V gene (reference sequence). The CDR3 loop spans 15 amino acids. This CDR3 reads CAWRAGANYNSPLHF. For the CDR3, the DNA is TGTGCCTGGAGAGCGGGGGCTAATTATAATTCACCCCTCCACTTT.

This clonotype has at least ten counts. V is TRBV12-3 or TRBV12-4 and J is TRBJ2-3, with D possibly being TRBD2 (5 bases). The V end lost 4 bases, the J end lost 1 base, and 12 bases lay between the germline ends. This CDR3 has 15 amino acids. CDR3 residues: CASSSWEIGTDTQYF. Written as DNA, the CDR3 is TGTGCCAGCAGTTCGTGGGAGATCGGCACAGATACGCAGTATTTT.

The chain employs TRBV18 and TRBJ1-5; possible D gene TRBD1, 6 bases. The CDR3 totals 15 residues. V shed 3 bases and J shed 7 bases, with 16 bases lying between them. Germline CDR1 is KGHSH and CDR2 is LQKENI. CDR3 nucleotide sequence: TGTGCCAGCTCACCTGGGGGTCCAGGGGTCCAGCCCCAGCATTTT. This translates into CASSPGGPGVQPQHF.

This clonotype was seen only a few times. V and J are TRBV7-2 and TRBJ2-5; perhaps TRBD1 as D (6 bases). The germline V and J ends were trimmed by 5 bases and 7 bases, with 17 bases remaining between them. The CDR3 is made up of 14 amino acids. CDR1 and CDR2 (germline): SGHTA, FQGNSA. CDR3 DNA sequence: TGTGCCAGCAGCCCAAGACAGGTGGTTGGGACCCAGTACTTC. Translating gives CASSPRQVVGTQYF.

This clonotype showed up many times. The chain employs TRBV7-2 and TRBJ2-1; D is unclear. Trimming pared 1 base from V and 7 bases from J, leaving 8 bases between. The CDR3 contains 13 residues. Germline CDR1 SGHTA, CDR2 FQGNSA. The CDR3 sequence is CASSLGSGNEQFF. Here the CDR3 DNA reads TGTGCCAGCAGCTTAGGTTCCGGGAATGAGCAGTTCTTC. Full variable domain (rest looked up from reference TRBV7-2 and TRBJ2-1): GAGVSQSPSNKVTEKGKDVELRCDPISGHTALYWYRQSLGQGLEFLIYFQGNSAPDKSGLPSDRFSAERTGGSVSTLTIQRTQQEDSAVYLCASSLGSGNEQFFGPGTRLTVL.

This clonotype was counted between two and nine times. The chain has TRBV2 and TRBJ1-2; tentative D call: TRBD1 (5 bases). This CDR3 has 13 amino acids. Deletions cut 1 base from V and 4 bases from J, with 7 bases between. From germline, CDR1 is SNHLY and CDR2 FYNNEI. Written as DNA, the CDR3 is TGTGCCAGCAGTGAAGAGGGGCGCTATGGCTACACCTTC. Translated, it gives CASSEEGRYGYTF.

This clonotype came up a few times. The V call is TRBV10-3, the J call TRBJ2-5, with D uncertain. Trimming stripped 0 bases from V and 0 bases from J, with 8 bases between. CDR3 length: 15 amino acids. The germline CDR1 and CDR2 sequences are ENHRY and SYGVKD. CDR3 sequence reads: CAISESWGNQETQYF. CDR3 coding DNA: TGTGCCATCAGTGAGTCTTGGGGAAACCAAGAGACCCAGTACTTC.

This clonotype turned up a few times. The V call is TRBV5-1, the J call TRBJ2-7, with D tentatively TRBD2 (6 bases). Germline values: CDR1 SGHRS, CDR2 YFSETQ. Trimming pared 6 bases from V and 2 bases from J, leaving 12 bases between. This CDR3 is 13 amino acids long. DNA for the CDR3: TGCGCCAGCAAGGGGACTGAGGCCTACGAGCAGTACTTC. This gives the protein CASKGTEAYEQYF.

J is TRBJ1-4 and V is TRBV4-3; D uncertain. CDR3 length: 15 residues. V was shortened by 4 bases and J by 10 bases, with 19 bases between the two germline ends. Germline CDR1 reads LGHNA; CDR2 reads YSLEER. The CDR3 reads CASSPERDLRVKLFF. The DNA of the CDR3 is TGCGCCAGCAGCCCAGAGCGGGATCTTAGGGTAAAACTGTTTTTT.

This chain joins TRBV5-1 and TRBJ1-1, with a tentative D call TRBD1 (5 bases). V gave up 4 bases and J gave up 0 bases, with 13 bases separating them. Per the germline V gene, CDR1 is SGHRS and CDR2 is YFSETQ. The CDR3 covers 15 residues. CDR3 sequence: CASSQPGVMNTEAFF. As DNA, the CDR3 is TGCGCCAGCAGCCAGCCGGGGGTCATGAACACTGAAGCTTTCTTT.

This clonotype has ten or more counts. The genes are TRBV4-2 and TRBJ1-4, with TRBD1 matching 11 bases. The V segment lost 1 base and the J segment 7 bases; nucleotides outside the gene matches: 8. The CDR3 contains 17 residues. The V gene's germline CDR1 is LGHNA and CDR2 YNFKEQ. This CDR3 is CASSQGGPGTGGEKLFF. The CDR3 DNA reads as TGTGCCAGCAGCCAAGGAGGCCCCGGGACAGGGGGTGAAAAACTGTTTTTT.

This clonotype was counted between two and nine times. J is TRBJ2-1 and V is TRBV7-2; TRBD1 or TRBD2 may be the D gene (5 bases each). The CDR3 is made up of 16 amino acids. V lost 5 bases to trimming and J lost 0 bases, with 14 bases between them. Germline lookup yields CDR1 SGHTA and CDR2 FQGNSA. The CDR3 sequence: CASSATGPSSYNEQFF. The DNA of the CDR3 is TGTGCCAGCAGCGCTACGGGACCAAGCTCCTACAATGAGCAGTTCTTC.